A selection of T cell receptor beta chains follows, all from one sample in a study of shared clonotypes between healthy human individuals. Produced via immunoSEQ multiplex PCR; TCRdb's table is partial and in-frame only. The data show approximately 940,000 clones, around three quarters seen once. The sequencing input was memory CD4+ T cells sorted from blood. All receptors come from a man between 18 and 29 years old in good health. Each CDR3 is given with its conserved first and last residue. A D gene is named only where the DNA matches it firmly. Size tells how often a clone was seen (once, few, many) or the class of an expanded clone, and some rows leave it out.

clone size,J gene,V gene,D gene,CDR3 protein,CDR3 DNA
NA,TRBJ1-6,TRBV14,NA,CASSHRIDGNSPLHF,TGTGCCAGCAGCCACCGGATCGACGGAAATTCACCCCTCCACTTT
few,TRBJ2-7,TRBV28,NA,CASSLVLYEQYF,TGTGCCAGTTCCCTGGTCCTCTACGAGCAGTACTTC
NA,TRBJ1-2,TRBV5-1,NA,CASSFYQWGYGYTF,TGCGCCAGCAGCTTCTATCAGTGGGGCTATGGCTACACCTTC
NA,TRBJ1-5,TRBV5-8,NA,CASSWGWPPNQPQHF,TGTGCCAGCAGCTGGGGGTGGCCCCCCAATCAGCCCCAGCATTTT
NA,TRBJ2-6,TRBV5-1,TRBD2,CASSPWTSGSSGANVLTF,TGCGCCAGCAGCCCCTGGACTAGCGGGAGCTCTGGGGCCAACGTCCTGACTTTC
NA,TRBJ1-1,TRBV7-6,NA,CASSFSGGQTEAFF,TGTGCCAGCAGCTTCTCTGGCGGGCAGACTGAAGCTTTCTTT
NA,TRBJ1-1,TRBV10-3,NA,CAIRPGTMRMMNTEAFF,TGTGCCATCAGACCCGGGACAATGCGAATGATGAACACTGAAGCTTTCTTT
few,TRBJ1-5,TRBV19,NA,CASSTDRMGNQPQHF,TGTGCCAGTAGTACGGATAGGATGGGCAATCAGCCCCAGCATTTT
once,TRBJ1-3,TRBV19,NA,CASTRDPGGNTIYF,TGTGCCAGTACTCGGGACCCCGGAGGAAACACCATATATTTT
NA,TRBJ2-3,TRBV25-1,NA,CASLGREAADTQYF,TGTGCCAGTCTCGGGAGAGAGGCTGCTGATACGCAGTATTTT
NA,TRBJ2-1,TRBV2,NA,CASRLVNEQFF,TGTGCCAGCAGGCTAGTGAATGAGCAGTTCTTC
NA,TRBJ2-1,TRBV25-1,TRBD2,CASSERAGLGTSGDEQFF,TGTGCCAGCAGTGAGAGGGCAGGCCTGGGGACTAGCGGCGATGAGCAGTTCTTC
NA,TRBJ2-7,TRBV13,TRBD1,CASSRSFFSGDRETYEQYF,TGTGCCAGCAGCCGCAGTTTCTTCTCGGGGGACAGGGAGACTTACGAGCAGTACTTC
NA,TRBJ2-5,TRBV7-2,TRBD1,CASSLGQGHQETQYF,TGTGCCAGCAGCTTAGGACAGGGCCACCAAGAGACCCAGTACTTC
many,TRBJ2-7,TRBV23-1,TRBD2,CASSQAGLAVDSYEQYF,TGCGCCAGCAGTCAAGCGGGACTAGCGGTTGACTCCTACGAGCAGTACTTC
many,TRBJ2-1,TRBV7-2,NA,CASSPNPGSSYNEQFF,TGTGCCAGCAGCCCAAACCCGGGGAGCTCCTACAATGAGCAGTTCTTC